These T cell receptor beta chains were read from a single sample in a study of cytomegalovirus exposure and HLA in healthy donors. This table comes from immunoSEQ multiplex PCR, and its TCRdb copy is limited to in-frame clones, with some not included. The table records more than 100,000 clones, 60% to 85% of them present only once. Sequenced material: PBMCs. Receptors originate from a female donor in good health and CMV-seropositive. The CDR3 runs from the conserved cysteine through the conserved F or W. Each record gives: CDR3 length, clone size, V gene, D gene, J gene, CDR3 DNA, CDR3 protein. A D gene is named only where the DNA matches it firmly. The size of a clone is reported for some rows only, either as once, few or many, or as a class for expanded clones.

16,NA,TRBV5-5,TRBD2,TRBJ2-7,TGTGCCAGCAGCTTGGTTTCGGCTAGCGGGAGTAACGAGCAGTACTTC,CASSLVSASGSNEQYF
16,NA,TRBV4-1,NA,TRBJ1-2,TGCGCCAGCAGCCAAGATTTCGGCAGGGACACTCGGGGCTACACCTTC,CASSQDFGRDTRGYTF
12,few,TRBV18,NA,TRBJ1-4,TGTGCCAGCTCCGCAACTAATGAAAAACTGTTTTTT,CASSATNEKLFF
16,NA,TRBV7-3,NA,TRBJ1-6,TGTGCCAGCAGCTTAGGGCAAGGGGCCTTAAATTCACCCCTCCACTTT,CASSLGQGALNSPLHF
14,few,TRBV6-1,NA,TRBJ2-2,TGTGCCAGCAGCCAAGGCAGGCCCCCCGAGGAGCTGTTTTTT,CASSQGRPPEELFF
14,NA,TRBV2,NA,TRBJ2-7,TGTGCCAGCAGAGGAGCTGACGGTCAGTACGAGCAGTACTTC,CASRGADGQYEQYF
15,NA,TRBV27,TRBD2,TRBJ2-1,TGTGCCAGCAGTTTAGCGGGACTAGCCTACAATGAGCAGTTCTTC,CASSLAGLAYNEQFF
14,NA,TRBV12-5,NA,TRBJ1-1,TGTGCTAGTGTCGACGACAGATCTAACACTGAAGCTTTCTTT,CASVDDRSNTEAFF
15,NA,TRBV18,TRBD1,TRBJ1-1,TGTGCCAGCTCAGCACCGGGACAGAGGAACACTGAAGCTTTCTTT,CASSAPGQRNTEAFF
15,NA,TRBV5-4,NA,TRBJ2-5,TGTGCCAGCAGCCCAGTATCGACAGACCAAGAGACCCAGTACTTC,CASSPVSTDQETQYF
13,NA,TRBV29-1,NA,TRBJ1-5,TGCAGCGTTGCGGTGGGAGGTAATCAGCCCCAGCATTTT,CSVAVGGNQPQHF
13,NA,TRBV28,TRBD1,TRBJ2-7,TGTGCCAGCACGACAGGGTCCACGCGCGAGCAGTACTTC,CASTTGSTREQYF
13,NA,TRBV11-2,NA,TRBJ2-7,TGTGCCAGCAGCCTAAATTGGAGCAACGAGCAGTACTTC,CASSLNWSNEQYF
17,NA,TRBV9,TRBD2,TRBJ2-5,TGTGCCAGCAGCGTGACACCCCAGACTAGCGGGTGGGAGACCCAGTACTTC,CASSVTPQTSGWETQYF
15,NA,TRBV28,TRBD2,TRBJ2-1,TGTGCCAGCAGTCCTAGCGGGACTTGGTACAATGAGCAGTTCTTC,CASSPSGTWYNEQFF
15,once,TRBV5-4,NA,TRBJ2-7,TGTGCCAGCAGCCCATCGACCCCCGAGGGCCACGAGCAGTACTTC,CASSPSTPEGHEQYF
15,NA,TRBV9,NA,TRBJ1-2,TGTGCCAGCAGCGATTCGGTCAATTTTGCCAATGGCTACACCTTC,CASSDSVNFANGYTF
17,NA,TRBV9,TRBD2,TRBJ2-1,TGTGCCAGCAGCGTAGCGGGTGGGCGGGGGGCCTACAATGAGCAGTTCTTC,CASSVAGGRGAYNEQFF
11,NA,TRBV19,NA,TRBJ2-7,TGTGCCAGTAGTACAGGGGATGAGCAGTACTTC,CASSTGDEQYF
18,NA,TRBV7-6,TRBD1,TRBJ2-3,TGTGCCAGCAGCCCCCTTGGTGACAGGGACGAATTCCCAGATACGCAGTATTTT,CASSPLGDRDEFPDTQYF
12,few,TRBV19,NA,TRBJ1-5,TGTGCCAGTAGTATTCAGTGGCAGCCCCAGCATTTT,CASSIQWQPQHF
15,NA,TRBV19,TRBD1,TRBJ1-3,TGTGCCAGTAGTACGGACAGGGGGTCTGGAAACACCATATATTTT,CASSTDRGSGNTIYF
14,NA,TRBV6-1,NA,TRBJ2-5,TGTGCCAGCAGTGAATCAGGGTTCGGAGAGACCCAGTACTTC,CASSESGFGETQYF
12,few,TRBV2,NA,TRBJ1-2,TGTGCCAGCATGGCGGAATCGGAAGGCTACACCTTC,CASMAESEGYTF
13,NA,TRBV27,NA,TRBJ2-7,NA,CASSLFLSYEQYF
15,NA,TRBV6-5,TRBD2,TRBJ2-7,TGTGCCAGCCAACACTCGGGGGGGCCTTCCTACGAGCAGTACTTC,CASQHSGGPSYEQYF
15,NA,TRBV28,NA,TRBJ1-4,TGTGCCACTGCTGCGGAATTTGCAACTAATGAAAAACTGTTTTTT,CATAAEFATNEKLFF
15,NA,TRBV10-3,NA,TRBJ2-3,TGTGCCATCAGTGCAGGAGGGGATGGCACAGATACGCAGTATTTT,CAISAGGDGTDTQYF
14,NA,TRBV6-5,TRBD1,TRBJ1-6,TGTGCCAGCAGTCTACAGGGGGCCGGTTCACCCCTCCACTTT,CASSLQGAGSPLHF
14,NA,TRBV29-1,NA,TRBJ2-7,TGCAGCGTACAACAAAGCGACAGAGACTACGAGCAGTACTTC,CSVQQSDRDYEQYF
18,NA,TRBV5-1,TRBD2,TRBJ2-3,TGCGCCAGCAGCAAAACCGGGACTAGCGGGGGTAGCACAGATACGCAGTATTTT,CASSKTGTSGGSTDTQYF
15,NA,TRBV19,TRBD2,TRBJ2-3,TGTGCCAGTAGTCAAGTCGGGACTAGCGGGTATACGCAGTATTTT,CASSQVGTSGYTQYF
13,NA,TRBV5-1,NA,TRBJ1-1,TGCGCCAGCAAGCGGGACACCTACACTGAAGCTTTCTTT,CASKRDTYTEAFF
14,NA,TRBV5-1,NA,TRBJ2-3,TGCGCCAGCAGCTTGGCCGTCCCTAACAGAACGCAGTATTTT,CASSLAVPNRTQYF
15,NA,TRBV27,NA,TRBJ2-1,TGTGCCAGCAGCGCTCGGGGGGCGACTTACAATGAGCAGTTCTTC,CASSARGATYNEQFF
13,NA,TRBV5-1,NA,TRBJ2-5,TGCGCCAGCAGGGAAAGGGGGTGGGAGACCCAGTACTTC,CASRERGWETQYF
15,NA,TRBV18,TRBD2,TRBJ2-1,TGTGCCAGCTCACCACCCGAGCGGGAGGGATTTGAGCAGTTCTTC,CASSPPEREGFEQFF
17,NA,TRBV28,TRBD1,TRBJ2-6,TGTGCCAGCAGTTTAAGACAGGGTGGGTCTGGGGCCAACGTCCTGACTTTC,CASSLRQGGSGANVLTF
15,once,TRBV2,TRBD2,TRBJ2-7,TGTGCCATCAATGCGGAGCCTAGCGGAACCTACGAGCAGTACTTC,CAINAEPSGTYEQYF
17,few,TRBV12-5,TRBD2,TRBJ2-2,TGTGCTAGTGGTTTGGTACTTGGCGGGAGGGCCACCGGGGAGCTGTTTTTT,CASGLVLGGRATGELFF
17,NA,TRBV5-4,TRBD2,TRBJ2-1,TGTGCCAGCAGCTTGTTGTCCGGGACTAGCAGCTACAATGAGCAGTTCTTC,CASSLLSGTSSYNEQFF
13,NA,TRBV2,TRBD1,TRBJ1-5,TGTGCCAGTTCGACAGGGGGGTATCAGCCCCAGCATTTT,CASSTGGYQPQHF
15,NA,TRBV28,NA,TRBJ2-2,TGTGCCAGCAGTCCCGGGGGGCGCGACGCCGGGGAGCTGTTTTTT,CASSPGGRDAGELFF
14,NA,TRBV6-4,NA,TRBJ1-1,TGTGCCAGCAGTGAGGGGCCCTCGAACACTGAAGCTTTCTTT,CASSEGPSNTEAFF
19,NA,TRBV5-1,NA,TRBJ2-3,TGCGCCAGCAGCTTGGGCCCGCTGGGGCGGGGCGCTGGCACAGATACGCAGTATTTT,CASSLGPLGRGAGTDTQYF
18,NA,TRBV5-1,TRBD1,TRBJ2-7,TGCGCCAGCAGCAGCATGGAGGTGGGACAGCGGATCTCCTACGAGCAGTACTTC,CASSSMEVGQRISYEQYF
14,NA,TRBV7-9,NA,TRBJ2-5,TGTGCCAGCAGCTTGGGTGAGGGATGGGGTGAGCAGTACTTC,CASSLGEGWGEQYF
15,NA,TRBV27,TRBD1,TRBJ2-7,TGTGCCAGCAGCATCCAGACAGGGTCTACCTACGAGCAGTACTTC,CASSIQTGSTYEQYF
13,once,TRBV6-5,TRBD2,TRBJ2-7,TGTGCCAGCAGTTGGGCCCGGGGGGGAGAGCAGTACTTC,CASSWARGGEQYF
15,few,TRBV6-4,NA,TRBJ1-2,TGTGCCAGCAGTGATCACCTAGGGGCGCAGAATGGCTACACCTTC,CASSDHLGAQNGYTF
14,NA,TRBV21-1,NA,TRBJ2-5,TGTGCCATCCAGCGGGCCAGTCGGCGAGAGACCCAGTACTTC,CAIQRASRRETQYF
13,NA,TRBV5-1,TRBD2,TRBJ2-7,TGCGCCAGTTCAGTGGGAGGGAGTGACGAGCAGTACTTC,CASSVGGSDEQYF
15,NA,TRBV28,TRBD1,TRBJ1-1,TGTGCCAGCAGTTTTCCGGGACAGGCCTTCACTGAAGCTTTCTTT,CASSFPGQAFTEAFF
16,NA,TRBV27,TRBD1,TRBJ1-1,TGTGCCAGCAGCTCAGGGGGTGCGGGGGGATACACTGAAGCTTTCTTT,CASSSGGAGGYTEAFF
15,NA,TRBV7-2,TRBD2,TRBJ2-5,TGTGCCAGCAGCGCGCGGGGGTCACCTCAAGAGACCCAGTACTTC,CASSARGSPQETQYF
15,NA,TRBV13,NA,TRBJ1-1,TGTGCCAGCAGCCTAACTATTACAGGGTACGTGGGAGCTTTCTTT,CASSLTITGYVGAFF
13,NA,TRBV30,NA,TRBJ2-5,TGTGCCTGGAGCCCAGGGAACCAAGAGACCCAGTACTTC,CAWSPGNQETQYF